This T cell receptor (beta chain) was obtained from a study of cytomegalovirus exposure and HLA in healthy donors. At the level of the study: Genotyping of about 400 donors showed that 65% to 90% belonged to the Caucasian-associated ancestry cluster.

Looked up from germline, CDR1 is LNHDA and CDR2 is SQIVND (reference sequence). V lost 0 bases and J lost 2, with 7 bases in between. CDR3 length: 14 amino acids. The PCR had 60 Vbeta and 13 Jbeta primers. Profiling relied on immunoSEQ multiplex PCR, and the TCRdb table lists in-frame clones only, not all of them. The table lists 95,000 to 150,000 clones, with about 0.93% in the top ten. This TCR was recovered from a man between 18 and 29 years old in good health and CMV-seronegative. The chain is built from TRBV19 and TRBJ1-2, with D uncertain. The sequencing input was PBMCs. This chain's CDR3 is CASSIESRNYGYTF. The CDR3 DNA follows: TGTGCCAGTAGTATAGAAAGCAGGAACTATGGCTACACCTTC.